What follows are 18 T cell receptor beta chains derived from one specimen sequenced in a study of blood T cell repertoires in COVID-19. Libraries were prepared by immunoSEQ multiplex PCR; TCRdb keeps only in-frame clonotypes and omits some of them. The sample yields 65,000 to 85,000 clones, about four fifths seen once. The sample comprised peripheral blood. All receptors derive from a woman aged 60-70 years with acute or convalescent COVID-19.

The genes are TRBV19 and TRBJ1-5, with D possibly TRBD1 on 5 matching bases. The CDR3 has 15 amino acids. The V end was cut by 4 bases, the J end by 4 bases, with 14 bases between. In germline, CDR1 is LNHDA, CDR2 SQIVND (reference sequence). The CDR3: CASSTDSSQNQPQHF. DNA of the CDR3: TGTGCCAGTAGTACTGACAGCAGCCAGAATCAGCCCCAGCATTTT.

The V call is TRBV30, the J call TRBJ2-7, with D hard to call. Germline-derived CDR1 and CDR2 are GTSNPN and SVGIG (reference sequence). V was cut by 1 base and J by 6 bases, with 16 bases left in between. The CDR3 spans 14 residues. The CDR3 sequence is CAWSGRIGMSEQYF. In nucleotides, the CDR3 is TGTGCCTGGAGTGGCAGGATTGGTATGAGCGAGCAGTACTTC.

This clone has only one observation. This CDR3 is also generated by other DNA sequences in the sample. J is TRBJ1-1 and V is TRBV5-1; TRBD1 might be the D (5 bases). Per germline, CDR1 SGHRS and CDR2 YFSETQ. CDR3 size: 13 residues. Trimming stripped 2 bases from V and 4 bases from J, with 9 bases between. This CDR3 reads CASSFQGTTEAFF. CDR3 bases: TGCGCCAGCAGCTTCCAGGGAACCACTGAAGCTTTCTTT.

This clone was found a few times. This chain links TRBV11-2 with TRBJ2-1; 9 positions match TRBD2. The CDR3 spans 15 residues. The J segment lost 5 bases and the V segment lost 4 bases, leaving 6 bases of the junction unmatched. Looked up from germline, CDR1 is SGHAT and CDR2 is FQNNGV. CDR3 loop: CASSSWTSENNEQFF. In DNA form, the CDR3 reads TGTGCCAGCAGCTCCTGGACTAGCGAGAACAATGAGCAGTTCTTC.

This chain joins TRBV29-1 and TRBJ1-1; 8 positions match TRBD1. The CDR3 has 17 amino acids. V lost 0 bases to trimming and J lost 1 base; unmatched junction nucleotides: 10. From germline, CDR1 is SQVTM and CDR2 ANQGSEA. The CDR3 spells CSVEDRFGGQENTEAFF. CDR3 nucleotide sequence: TGCAGCGTTGAAGATCGCTTCGGGGGACAGGAGAACACTGAAGCTTTCTTT.

The rearrangement joins TRBV7-3 to TRBJ1-6, with D possibly TRBD1 on 6 matching bases. Trimming stripped 5 bases from V and 3 bases from J, with 8 bases between. The CDR3 covers 14 residues. Per the germline V gene, CDR1 is SGHTA and CDR2 is FQGTGA. DNA of the CDR3: TGTGCCAGCAGCACGGGACACTATAATTCACCCCTCCACTTT. Its protein is CASSTGHYNSPLHF.

The chain uses TRBV7-9 and TRBJ1-3, with D unresolved. The V and J ends lost 3 bases and 6 bases respectively, with 6 bases between them. The CDR3 totals 12 residues. The germline V gene has CDR1 SEHNR and CDR2 FQNEAQ (reference sequence). Here the CDR3 reads CASSLRENTIYF. In DNA form, the CDR3 reads TGTGCCAGCAGCTTGCGGGAAAACACCATATATTTT.

The chain couples TRBV19 to TRBJ2-3; possible D gene TRBD2, 6 bases. The CDR3 sequence is 16 residues long. V lost 4 bases and J 0 bases, leaving 14 bases between the germline ends. Germline CDR1 is LNHDA and CDR2 is SQIVND (reference sequence). The CDR3 sequence is CASSTGSFSSTDTQYF. DNA for the CDR3: TGTGCCAGTAGTACCGGGAGTTTCTCTAGCACAGATACGCAGTATTTT.

The chain has TRBV5-1 and TRBJ1-2, with 8 bases fitting TRBD1. This CDR3 is 14 amino acids long. With V trimmed by 5 bases and J by 7 bases, 10 bases remained unmatched. Germline V gene sequence: CDR1 SGHRS, CDR2 YFSETQ. In DNA form, the CDR3 reads TGCGCCAGCAGAGAAAGGACAGGGCGGTTTGGCTACACCTTC. It is translated as CASRERTGRFGYTF.

The V call is TRBV5-6, the J call TRBJ2-5, with D possibly matching TRBD1 (5 bases). Germline V gives CDR1 SGHDT, CDR2 YYEEEE. CDR3 length equals 17 residues. Trimming shortened V by 3 bases and J by 1 base, and 19 bases separated the two germline ends. The CDR3 coding sequence is TGTGCCAGCAGCTCCCTACTACCAGGGCAATTCCAAGAGACCCAGTACTTC. Translation gives CASSSLLPGQFQETQYF.

V and J are TRBV5-1 and TRBJ2-5, with TRBD2 matching 15 bases. V lost 3 bases and J lost 2; bases outside the gene matches: 11. This CDR3 comprises 19 residues. Looked up from germline, CDR1 is SGHRS and CDR2 is YFSETQ. The CDR3 loop reads CASSSIGTSGGPIQETQYF. Here the CDR3 DNA reads TGCGCCAGCAGCTCCATCGGGACTAGCGGGGGGCCGATACAAGAGACCCAGTACTTC.

This rearrangement joins TRBV18 to TRBJ1-2; D perhaps matches TRBD1 (6 bases). The CDR3 length is 15 residues. Per germline, CDR1 KGHSH and CDR2 LQKENI. Trimming cost V 8 bases and J 2 bases, with 18 bases left between them. CDR3 amino acids: CASAKDRLLNYGYTF. The CDR3 DNA sequence: TGTGCCAGCGCAAAAGACAGGCTCCTCAACTATGGCTACACCTTC.

The chain has TRBV3-1 (or the pseudogene TRBV3-2) and TRBJ1-1; 7 positions match TRBD1. The junction had 1 base not matched to a gene; V was cut back by 0 bases and J by 6 bases. Germline lookup yields CDR1 LGHDT and CDR2 YNNKEL (reference sequence). CDR3 size: 13 residues. In DNA form, the CDR3 reads TGTGCCAGCAGCCAAGAAGGGGGCGCTGAAGCTTTCTTT. Residues: CASSQEGGAEAFF.

The table lists this clone with a few counts. The rearrangement uses TRBV7-2 and TRBJ2-7, with 9 nucleotides matching TRBD1. With V trimmed by 2 bases and J by 5 bases, 4 bases remained unmatched. The CDR3 is 14 amino acids. Germline V CDR1 and CDR2: SGHTA, FQGNSA. DNA for the CDR3: TGTGCCAGCAGCTTACTACAGGGGGCCCACGAGCAGTACTTC. Its translation: CASSLLQGAHEQYF.

This chain joins TRBV4-1 and TRBJ2-7; tentatively, D is TRBD1 (6 bases). Trimming left V 4 bases short and J 5 bases short, with 15 bases between. The CDR3 extends over 14 amino acids. Germline V gene lookup returns CDR1 MGHRA and CDR2 YSYEKL. The CDR3 nucleotides read TGCGCCAGCAGCCCCACCGGGACAATAAACGAGCAGTACGTC. Translation gives CASSPTGTINEQYV.

The genes are TRBV25-1 and TRBJ2-5, with TRBD2 identical over 8 bases. The CDR3 is 15 amino acids. The V and J ends lost 5 bases and 4 bases, in that order; junction bases with no gene match: 9. CDR1 is MGHDK, CDR2 SYGVNS, per germline. DNA for the CDR3: TGTGCCAGCAGTCATTCGGGCGGGGGGCCAGAGACCCAGTACTTC. Translation gives CASSHSGGGPETQYF.

Only one count was recorded for this clone. The CDR3 loop is CSVEDRWREYNNQPQHF. In nucleotides, the CDR3 is TGCAGCGTTGAAGATAGGTGGAGGGAGTACAACAATCAGCCCCAGCATTTT. This chain joins TRBV29-1 and TRBJ1-5; D gene unclear. Germline CDR1 and CDR2: SQVTM and ANQGSEA. This CDR3 is built from 17 residues. The V and J ends lost 0 bases and 3 bases respectively, with 18 bases between them.

The chain has TRBV3-1 (or the pseudogene TRBV3-2) and TRBJ2-3, with D uncertain. V was cut by 1 base and J by 4 bases, with 3 bases left in between. CDR3 length: 12 residues. Germline values: CDR1 LGHDT, CDR2 YNNKEL (reference sequence). The CDR3 loop is CASSQVADTQYF. For the CDR3, the DNA is TGTGCCAGCAGCCAAGTCGCAGATACGCAGTATTTT.